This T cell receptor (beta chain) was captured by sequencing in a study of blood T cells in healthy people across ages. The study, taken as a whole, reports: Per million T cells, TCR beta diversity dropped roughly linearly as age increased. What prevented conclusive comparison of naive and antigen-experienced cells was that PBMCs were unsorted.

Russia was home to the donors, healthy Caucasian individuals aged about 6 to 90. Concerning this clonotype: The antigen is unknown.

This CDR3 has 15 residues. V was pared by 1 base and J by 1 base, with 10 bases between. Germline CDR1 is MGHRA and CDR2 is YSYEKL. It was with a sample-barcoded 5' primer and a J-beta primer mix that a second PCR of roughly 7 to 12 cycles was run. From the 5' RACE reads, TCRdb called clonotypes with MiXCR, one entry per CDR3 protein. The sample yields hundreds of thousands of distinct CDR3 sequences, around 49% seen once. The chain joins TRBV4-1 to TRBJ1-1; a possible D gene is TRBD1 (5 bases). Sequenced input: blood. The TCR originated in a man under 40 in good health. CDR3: CASSQAGGRNTEAFF. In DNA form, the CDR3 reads TGCGCCAGCAGCCAAGCTGGGGGTCGGAACACTGAAGCTTTCTTT.